This T cell receptor beta chain was found in a study of human thymus T cells. Overall study findings and caveats: V and J genes seemed to be used with bias in thymic and blood repertoires. Thymic repertoires of unrelated individuals were reported in related research to overlap highly.

Remarks on this clone: Its matching antigen is unknown.

Trimming removed 0 bases at V and 0 bases at J, with 8 bases between. Germline V gives CDR1 MGHRA, CDR2 YSYEKL. The CDR3 is 15 residues long. Libraries were prepared by immunoSEQ multiplex PCR; TCRdb keeps only in-frame clonotypes and omits some of them. In the table there are around 70,000 clones, approximately 95% of which are singletons. Surgeons resected thymus tissue during corrective heart surgery. Immunologically healthy infants in Finland undergoing congenital heart defect surgery were the donors. Sequencing was done on a sample of thymus tissue. This receptor was identified in a girl less than two years old with a congenital heart defect but otherwise immunologically healthy. The chain uses TRBV4-1 and TRBJ2-5; D remains ambiguous. CDR3 nucleotides: TGCGCCAGCAGCCAAGAACAGAAAAACCAAGAGACCCAGTACTTC. Encoded protein: CASSQEQKNQETQYF.